This TCR beta chain was found in a study of T cell changes during pregnancy in multiple sclerosis. Produced via immunoSEQ multiplex PCR; TCRdb's table is partial and in-frame only. Counted here are tens of thousands of clones, approximately 94% occurring once; the ten biggest clones make up about 0.78%. This TCR was sampled from a female donor with multiple sclerosis, enrolled in a pregnancy study. The source was peripheral blood, collected in the third trimester of pregnancy.

The CDR3: CASSELSDREAWADTQYF. Here the CDR3 DNA reads TGTGCCAGCAGTGAATTATCGGACAGGGAGGCCTGGGCAGATACGCAGTATTTT. The chain uses TRBV2 and TRBJ2-3; the match to TRBD1 covers 8 bases. The junction had 14 bases not matched to a gene; V was cut back by 2 bases and J by 4 bases. The CDR3 consists of 18 residues. CDR1 is SNHLY, CDR2 FYNNEI, per germline.